This T cell receptor (beta chain) originates from a study of blood T cell repertoires in COVID-19. At the level of the study: T cells, B-cell-depleted T cells, or PBMCs provided the cDNA or gDNA that served as material.

The table came from immunoSEQ multiplex PCR; TCRdb's copy has only in-frame clones and leaves some out. The sample has about 39,000 clones; more than 75% are singletons. Germline V gene sequence: CDR1 SQVTM, CDR2 ANQGSEA. The CDR3 runs 11 residues. V was pared by 5 bases and J by 6 bases, with 10 bases between. The sequenced material came from peripheral blood. The source is a man aged 50 or older with active or convalescent COVID-19. The rearrangement uses TRBV29-1 and TRBJ1-2; D not certain. CDR3 amino acids: CSVLRDNGYTF. The CDR3 DNA follows: TGCAGCGTTCTCCGGGATAATGGCTACACCTTC.